A single sample is the source of the 24 T cell receptor beta chains below, sequenced in a study of T cells in Graves' hyperthyroidism and ophthalmopathy. Amplified TCR beta CDR3 regions came from RNA transcripts. Initially, a first-round RT-PCR of the TCR CDR3 employed the HTBI primer set. TCRdb itself ran the multiplex PCR reads through MiXCR, one entry per CDR3 protein. This table holds 500,000 to 650,000 distinct CDR3 sequences, 46% found once. The sequenced material came from peripheral blood or thyroid tissue (not recorded which). Every receptor here comes from an adult woman with Graves' disease, either hyperthyroidism or ophthalmopathy (not recorded which).

This chain uses TRBV6-1 with TRBJ2-5; 7 bases line up with TRBD1. This CDR3 has 13 residues. Trimming removed 11 bases from V and 5 bases from J; junction bases left unmatched: 11. Germline CDR1 and CDR2: MNHNS and SASEGT. CDR3 nucleotides: TGTGCCGGCGCTGAGGGGGCGTCCGAGACCCAGTACTTC. This encodes CAGAEGASETQYF.

The chain links TRBV19 to TRBJ1-5; D gene ambiguous. V was pared by 5 bases and J by 4 bases, with 6 bases between. Germline V gene sequence: CDR1 LNHDA, CDR2 SQIVND (reference sequence). This CDR3 has 12 amino acids. DNA of the CDR3: TGTGCCAGTAGTCGGGTAAATCAGCCCCAGCATTTT. Its protein is CASSRVNQPQHF.

The J gene is TRBJ1-3, the V gene TRBV11-2, with D tentatively TRBD1 (5 bases). Germline-derived CDR1 and CDR2 are SGHAT and FQNNGV. Trimming stripped 0 bases from V and 9 bases from J, with 15 bases between. The CDR3 contains 15 residues. CDR3 DNA: TGTGCCAGCAGCTTAGACGGGACGGGGGTCCGCACCATATATTTT. This gives the protein CASSLDGTGVRTIYF.

This clonotype was recorded many times. The chain links TRBV19 to TRBJ1-5, with D hard to call. The CDR3 consists of 14 residues. Between the trimmed V and J ends, which lost 5 bases and 0 bases, there was a span of 8 bases. Germline-derived CDR1 and CDR2 are LNHDA and SQIVND (reference sequence). In DNA, the CDR3 is TGTGCCAGTAGTCATGCCGGTAGCAATCAGCCCCAGCATTTT. Translated: CASSHAGSNQPQHF. The full variable domain, with the rest looked up from reference TRBV19 and TRBJ1-5, is DGGITQSPKYLFRKEGQNVTLSCEQNLNHDAMYWYRQDPGQGLRLIYYSQIVNDFQKGDIAEGYSVSREKKESFPLTVTSAQKNPTAFYLCASSHAGSNQPQHFGDGTRLSIL.

This clonotype has ten or more counts. The chain carries TRBV6-1 and TRBJ1-5, with D tentatively TRBD1 (5 bases). Germline V gives CDR1 MNHNS, CDR2 SASEGT. CDR3 length: 15 amino acids. V was cut by 6 bases and J by 6 bases, with 18 bases left in between. The CDR3 loop reads CASSQGAGSGQPQHF. The CDR3 DNA reads as TGTGCCAGCAGCCAAGGGGCAGGGTCGGGTCAGCCCCAGCATTTT.

This clonotype was counted ten times or more. V is TRBV4-3 and J is TRBJ1-5; D is uncertain. Trimming left V 4 bases short and J 4 bases short, with 8 bases between. The V gene's germline CDR1 is LGHNA and CDR2 YSLEER. The CDR3 length is 13 residues. Written as DNA, the CDR3 is TGCGCCAGCAGCCCCCACATAAATCAGCCCCAGCATTTT. Encoded protein: CASSPHINQPQHF.

The chain has TRBV20-1 and TRBJ2-7; weak D call: TRBD2 (6 bases). The V end was cut by 3 bases, the J end by 9 bases, with 15 bases between. Germline CDR1 and CDR2: DFQATT and SNEGSKA (reference sequence). The CDR3 consists of 12 residues. CDR3: CSAREGVGSQYF. In DNA form, the CDR3 reads TGCAGTGCTAGGGAGGGAGTGGGGTCGCAGTACTTC.

This clonotype was observed many times. This chain joins TRBV7-2 and TRBJ1-2, with D unresolved. V lost 0 bases, J lost 3 bases, and 8 bases lay in between. The CDR3 totals 14 residues. The V gene's germline CDR1 is SGHTA and CDR2 FQGNSA. CDR3 sequence (DNA): TGTGCCAGCAGCTTAGCAGGCAGAGACTATGGCTACACCTTC. Translation gives CASSLAGRDYGYTF.

The chain employs TRBV12-5 and TRBJ2-1; perhaps TRBD1 as D (7 bases). The J call may be incorrect, as the DNA end agrees better with TRBJ2-7. The germline V gene has CDR1 LGHNT and CDR2 FRNRAP. This CDR3 has 17 amino acids. DNA for the CDR3: TGTGCTAGTGGCTACCCCCCAGGGGGGCGGTACAGCTACGAGCAGTACTTC. Translation gives CASGYPPGGRYSYEQYF.

The chain uses TRBV19 and TRBJ2-2; TRBD1 might be the D (8 bases). The CDR3 has 16 residues. V was clipped by 11 bases and J by 2 bases, with 21 bases between them. Germline V lookup: CDR1 LNHDA, CDR2 SQIVND (reference sequence). The CDR3 sequence: CAWRVTGGGNTGELFF. DNA for the CDR3: TGTGCCTGGAGAGTCACAGGGGGGGGAAACACCGGGGAGCTGTTTTTT.

This clonotype has a handful of counts. The chain carries TRBV25-1 and TRBJ2-1; D is uncertain. The CDR3 has 15 amino acids. Germline CDR1 MGHDK, CDR2 SYGVNS. V was clipped by 4 bases and J by 6 bases, with 16 bases between them. The DNA for the CDR3 is TGTGCCAGCAGTGGCGGCGAACTAACACGCAATGAGCAGTTCTTC. Translating gives CASSGGELTRNEQFF. Combining the CDR3 with reference TRBV25-1 and TRBJ2-1 gives the whole variable domain EADIYQTPRYLVIGTGKKITLECSQTMGHDKMYWYQQDPGMELHLIHYSYGVNSTEKGDLSSESTVSRIRTEHFPLTLESARPSHTSQYLCASSGGELTRNEQFFGPGTRLTVL.

This clonotype was recorded once. The genes are TRBV7-9 and TRBJ1-5; maybe TRBD1 (5 bases). Germline V gives CDR1 SEHNR, CDR2 FQNEAQ (reference sequence). Trimming removed 8 bases from V and 9 bases from J, with 17 bases in between. This CDR3 is built from 13 residues. The chain's CDR3 is CASGEGPGWPQHF. As DNA, the CDR3 is TGTGCCAGCGGGGAGGGGCCTGGATGGCCCCAGCATTTT.

Only one count was recorded for this clonotype. The rearrangement joins TRBV20-1 to TRBJ2-7; D is unclear. The CDR3 has 14 residues. Looked up from germline, CDR1 is DFQATT and CDR2 is SNEGSKA (reference sequence). The CDR3 loop is CRTLWGWSSYEQYF. In DNA, the CDR3 is TGCAGGACACTTTGGGGTTGGAGCTCCTACGAGCAGTACTTC.

The chain joins TRBV29-1 to TRBJ2-7; 7 nucleotides match TRBD1. The V and J ends lost 7 bases and 4 bases, in that order; junction bases with no gene match: 13. The CDR3 runs to 14 residues. Germline CDR1 SQVTM, CDR2 ANQGSEA. The CDR3 region is CSAAAPGQIYEQYF. The CDR3 nucleotides are TGCAGCGCAGCCGCGCCGGGACAGATTTACGAGCAGTACTTC.

This clonotype has a count of ten or more. The J gene is TRBJ2-5, the V gene TRBV15; TRBD1 or TRBD2 may be the D gene (5 bases each). V lost 9 bases to trimming and J lost 5 bases, with 16 bases between them. Germline V gene sequence: CDR1 LNHNV, CDR2 YYDKDF (reference sequence). The CDR3 spans 13 residues. The CDR3 DNA sequence: TGTGCCACGGGGGTAAGGAGTTTTGAGACCCAGTACTTC. As protein: CATGVRSFETQYF.

This clonotype occurred many times. The V call is TRBV20-1, the J call TRBJ1-2; D not certain. Germline values: CDR1 DFQATT, CDR2 SNEGSKA (reference sequence). The CDR3 runs to 11 residues. V shed 5 bases and J shed 8 bases, with 12 bases lying between them. CDR3 loop: CSASGGGGYTF. CDR3 coding DNA: TGCAGTGCTTCGGGAGGCGGGGGCTACACCTTC.

Comments on this clonotype: The junction departs from the called germline gene at one end, perhaps through a read error. The rearrangement links TRBV12-3 or TRBV12-4 to TRBJ1-2; 7 bases align to TRBD1. The CDR3 totals 11 residues. The CDR3 sequence is CASSQVGTVKF. The CDR3, as DNA: TGTGCCAGCAGTCAAGTCGGGACAGTCAAATTC.

As concerns this clonotype: Lacking the conserved final phenylalanine or tryptophan, this CDR3 likely reflects a read error. It is unclear where the CDR3 begins or ends on the DNA, so no DNA is shown, and the CDR3 is as TCRdb lists it. The chain is built from TRBV10-3 and TRBJ1-1. The CDR3 is 10 amino acids in total, end residues counted. Germline CDR1 is ENHRY and CDR2 is SYGVKD. The CDR3 loop is CAISEDGTNY.

This clonotype was counted at least ten times. The V gene is TRBV7-2, the J gene TRBJ1-1; possible D gene TRBD1, 6 bases. Germline CDR1 reads SGHTA; CDR2 reads FQGNSA. The V end lost 6 bases, the J end lost 4 bases, and 12 bases lay between the germline ends. The CDR3 loop spans 13 amino acids. This CDR3 is CASREQGGTEAFF. CDR3 coding DNA: TGTGCCAGCAGGGAACAGGGAGGCACTGAAGCTTTCTTT.

The chain is built from TRBV29-1 and TRBJ2-7; D possibly corresponds to TRBD2 (6 bases). The CDR3 spans 13 residues. CDR1 is SQVTM and CDR2 is ANQGSEA in the germline V gene. The V end lost 5 bases, the J end lost 5 bases, and 16 bases lay between the germline ends. CDR3 sequence reads: CSVFTLAFNEQYF. CDR3 DNA: TGCAGCGTTTTTACTCTAGCGTTCAACGAGCAGTACTTC.

This clonotype was picked up many times. J is TRBJ1-2 and V is TRBV29-1; D unresolved. In germline, CDR1 is SQVTM, CDR2 ANQGSEA. Trimming pared 2 bases from V and 2 bases from J, leaving 3 bases between. This CDR3 is built from 11 residues. The CDR3 DNA sequence: TGCAGCGTTGAATTCAACTATGGCTACACCTTC. Protein: CSVEFNYGYTF.

This clonotype was detected once. J is TRBJ1-1 and V is TRBV5-1; D unclear. The V gene lost 1 base and the J gene lost 2 bases, with 15 bases spanning the gap. Germline V gives CDR1 SGHRS, CDR2 YFSETQ. This CDR3 is 16 amino acids long. The CDR3 here is CASSLLGRSLNTEAFF. The CDR3, as DNA: TGCGCCAGCAGCTTGTTAGGCAGATCCCTTAACACTGAAGCTTTCTTT.

This clonotype was recorded many times. This rearrangement joins TRBV7-3 to TRBJ2-7; 7 bases match TRBD2. Germline assignment: CDR1 SGHTA and CDR2 FQGTGA. After removal of 6 bases from V and 6 bases from J, the junction contained 11 bases not matched to a gene. The CDR3 sequence is 14 residues long. The CDR3 nucleotides read TGTGCCAGCAGTCGGAGCGGGATTGTAGGCGAGCAGTACTTC. This codes for CASSRSGIVGEQYF.

This clonotype has a handful of counts. The chain combines TRBV29-1 with TRBJ1-2; D may be TRBD1 (6 bases). Trimming removed 8 bases at V and 7 bases at J, with 14 bases between. CDR1 and CDR2 (germline): SQVTM, ANQGSEA. CDR3 length equals 11 residues. CDR3 bases: TGCAGCTTCGACCCACAGGGTGGCTACACCTTC. Translation gives CSFDPQGGYTF.